Below are 10 T cell receptor beta chains sequenced from a single sample in a study of blood T cell repertoires in COVID-19. Profiling relied on immunoSEQ multiplex PCR, and the TCRdb table lists in-frame clones only, not all of them. The profile shows 250,000 to 350,000 clones, about 86% of them singletons. Sequencing input: peripheral blood. Receptors originate from a woman in her twenties or thirties who had recovered from COVID-19.

V usage is TRBV3-1 (or the pseudogene TRBV3-2) and J usage is TRBJ2-2; D is undetermined. Trimming took 0 bases from V and 3 from J, leaving 8 bases between them. Germline assignment: CDR1 LGHDT and CDR2 YNNKEL (reference sequence). This CDR3 has 15 amino acids. The CDR3 nucleotides read TGTGCCAGCAGCCAAGATCCAACAGACACCGGGGAGCTGTTTTTT. Protein sequence: CASSQDPTDTGELFF.

CDR3 sequence (DNA): TGTGCCAGCAGCTTGAGGGTTCTGGGAGTCTCGGGATATGGCTACACCTTC. It yields the protein CASSLRVLGVSGYGYTF. The chain combines TRBV5-4 with TRBJ1-2; no reliable D call. This CDR3 is 17 amino acids long. From germline, CDR1 is SGHNT and CDR2 YYREEE (reference sequence). V shed 1 base and J shed 5 bases, with 21 bases lying between them.

J is TRBJ1-5 and V is TRBV4-1; D gene ambiguous. The CDR3 runs 13 residues. The germline CDR1 and CDR2 sequences are MGHRA and YSYEKL. Trimming took off 3 bases at V and 8 bases at J, with 11 bases between the two ends. In DNA, the CDR3 is TGCGCCAGCAGCCATGTCAGGTTGGAGCCCCAGCATTTT. Translating it yields CASSHVRLEPQHF.

The chain recombines TRBV4-1 with TRBJ2-2, with TRBD1 identical over 7 bases. The germline CDR1 and CDR2 sequences are MGHRA and YSYEKL. V was pared by 8 bases and J by 2 bases, with 2 bases of the junction left unmatched. This CDR3 spans 13 amino acids. DNA of the CDR3: TGCGCCAGCGGGACAGAAAACACCGGGGAGCTGTTTTTT. Amino acid sequence: CASGTENTGELFF.

The chain recombines TRBV2 with TRBJ2-7, with a possible D match to TRBD1 (5 bases). This CDR3 comprises 13 residues. Trimming stripped 6 bases from V and 3 bases from J, with 12 bases between. CDR1 is SNHLY and CDR2 is FYNNEI in the germline V gene. In DNA form, the CDR3 reads TGTGCCAGCAGAGAAACCACAGGCTACGAGCAGTACTTC. This encodes CASRETTGYEQYF.

This clone was seen once. V is TRBV19 and J is TRBJ1-5, with D uncertain. The V end lost 2 bases, the J end lost 5 bases, and 10 bases lay between the germline ends. The CDR3 loop spans 14 amino acids. Germline lookup yields CDR1 LNHDA and CDR2 SQIVND (reference sequence). CDR3 bases: TGTGCCAGTAGTATACAGGATTTCTATCAGCCCCAGCATTTT. Its protein product is CASSIQDFYQPQHF. The full variable domain, completed using reference TRBV19 and TRBJ1-5, is DGGITQSPKYLFRKEGQNVTLSCEQNLNHDAMYWYRQDPGQGLRLIYYSQIVNDFQKGDIAEGYSVSREKKESFPLTVTSAQKNPTAFYLCASSIQDFYQPQHFGDGTRLSIL.

Turning to this clone: In the same sample, other DNA sequences code for this CDR3. CDR3 sequence reads: CASRTQGGAKNIQYF. In nucleotides, the CDR3 is TGTGCCAGCCGCACACAAGGGGGAGCCAAAAACATTCAGTACTTC. This chain links TRBV6-6 with TRBJ2-4; perhaps TRBD1 as D (6 bases). Trimming took off 8 bases at V and 0 bases at J, with 14 bases between the two ends. This CDR3 region has 15 residues. Germline V gene lookup returns CDR1 MNHNY and CDR2 SVGAGI (reference sequence).

The sample holds a few counts of this clone. The rearrangement joins TRBV28 to TRBJ1-1, with D unclear. CDR1 is MDHEN and CDR2 is SYDVKM in the germline V gene. The CDR3 covers 14 residues. Trimming shortened V by 2 bases and J by 0 bases, and 7 bases separated the two germline ends. This CDR3 is CASSLQSLNTEAFF. CDR3 DNA: TGTGCCAGCAGTTTACAGTCGCTGAACACTGAAGCTTTCTTT.

J is TRBJ2-1 and V is TRBV12-5; a possible D gene is TRBD1 (6 bases). The CDR3 is made up of 15 amino acids. Trimming shortened V by 6 bases and J by 4 bases, and 16 bases separated the two germline ends. Germline CDR1 is LGHNT and CDR2 is FRNRAP. The CDR3 nucleotides read TGTGCTAGTGGCCGGGGCCGGGACACATACAATGAGCAGTTCTTC. It is translated as CASGRGRDTYNEQFF.

The V and J genes are TRBV9 and TRBJ2-7; D perhaps matches TRBD2 (5 bases). The germline V and J ends were trimmed by 4 bases and 1 base, with 18 bases remaining between them. Germline V CDR1 and CDR2: SGDLS, YYNGEE. This CDR3 contains 16 residues. In nucleotides, the CDR3 is TGTGCCAGCAGCCCAAGGTCCGGGATTAGATCCTACGAGCAGTACTTC. Amino acids: CASSPRSGIRSYEQYF.